The 23 T cell receptor beta chains below all came from one sample that was sequenced in a study of OX40 agonist ivuxolimab in advanced cancers. Method: immunoSEQ multiplex PCR; TCRdb's copy keeps in-frame clones and lacks some. The sample has about 31,000 clones; 87% are singletons. The sample in question was CD4+ or CD8+ T cells sorted from blood, obtained in a trial of the OX40 agonist ivuxolimab. Source of these receptors: an adult with an advanced solid tumor such as melanoma, head and neck, liver or kidney cancer.

This clone was seen just once. The CDR3 DNA is TGTGCCAGCAGCTTAGGCCCGTCGACGGATAATTCACCCCTCCACTTT. Protein sequence: CASSLGPSTDNSPLHF. The chain couples TRBV7-3 to TRBJ1-6; no firm D call. Germline V gene data show CDR1 as SGHTA and CDR2 as FQGTGA. V lost 2 bases to trimming and J lost 5 bases, with 13 bases between them. CDR3 length: 16 amino acids.

This clone counts as medium-sized. The chain recombines TRBV18 with TRBJ2-2; TRBD2 agrees at 11 bases. The length of the CDR3 is 17 residues. Germline CDR1 reads KGHSH; CDR2 reads LQKENI. V trimming: 6 bases; J trimming: 4 bases; junction bases outside the gene matches: 10. CDR3 nucleotide sequence: TGTGCCAGCTCGCCTACCCCGGGACTAGCGGTCACCGGGGAGCTGTTTTTT. Translation: CASSPTPGLAVTGELFF.

The chain carries TRBV27 and TRBJ2-2; TRBD1 is a possible D gene (5 bases). The CDR3 spans 15 residues. Germline assignment: CDR1 MNHEY and CDR2 SMNVEV (reference sequence). V lost 2 bases and J lost 4, with 11 bases in between. DNA for the CDR3: TGTGCCAGCAGTTTACTAGGGGCCGGCACCGGGGAGCTGTTTTTT. It yields the protein CASSLLGAGTGELFF.

The rearrangement uses TRBV27 and TRBJ2-7; tentative D call: TRBD1 (5 bases). V lost 8 bases and J 0 bases, leaving 14 bases between the germline ends. Germline V gives CDR1 MNHEY, CDR2 SMNVEV (reference sequence). The CDR3 contains 14 residues. The CDR3 spells CASRWTWGSYEQYF. The CDR3 DNA sequence: TGTGCCAGCCGGTGGACATGGGGCTCCTACGAGCAGTACTTC.

The table lists this clone with a few counts. This chain links TRBV2 with TRBJ2-1; D remains unclear. The CDR3 contains 11 residues. CDR1 and CDR2 from the germline V gene are SNHLY and FYNNEI. Trimming left V 5 bases short and J 7 bases short, with 6 bases between. The CDR3 region is CASSYGNEQFF. The CDR3 nucleotides are TGTGCCAGCAGTTACGGAAATGAGCAGTTCTTC.

The rearrangement uses TRBV7-2 and TRBJ2-7; TRBD1 matches at 10 bases. Germline lookup yields CDR1 SGHTA and CDR2 FQGNSA. The trim removed 5 bases at V and 5 bases at J, leaving 12 bases unmatched. The CDR3 contains 16 residues. The chain's CDR3 is CASSPRQGAFFDEQYF. The DNA for the CDR3 is TGTGCCAGCAGCCCCCGACAGGGGGCGTTTTTTGACGAGCAGTACTTC. Supplemented by reference TRBV7-2 and TRBJ2-7, the full variable domain reads GAGVSQSPSNKVTEKGKDVELRCDPISGHTALYWYRQSLGQGLEFLIYFQGNSAPDKSGLPSDRFSAERTGGSVSTLTIQRTQQEDSAVYLCASSPRQGAFFDEQYFGPGTRLTVT.

V gene TRBV29-1 combines with J gene TRBJ1-2, with D hard to call. This CDR3 has 14 amino acids. V was trimmed by 7 bases and J by 4 bases, leaving 19 bases between them. Germline V lookup: CDR1 SQVTM, CDR2 ANQGSEA. In DNA form, the CDR3 reads TGCAGCGAAACTTCCGGGCTAACAACCTATGGCTACACCTTC. Protein product: CSETSGLTTYGYTF.

The V gene is TRBV27, the J gene TRBJ1-2; TRBD1 agrees at 10 bases. The CDR3 totals 16 residues. Germline V gives CDR1 MNHEY, CDR2 SMNVEV (reference sequence). The V gene end was trimmed by 6 bases and the J gene end by 6 bases; junction bases not matched to a gene: 13. The DNA of the CDR3 is TGTGCCAGCAGCTTACAGGGACAGGGGAAAGGGGATGGCTACACCTTC. As protein: CASSLQGQGKGDGYTF.

This rearrangement joins TRBV29-1 to TRBJ2-2; D is uncertain. Trimming removed 7 bases at V and 6 bases at J, with 6 bases between. The CDR3 contains 10 residues. Germline CDR1 SQVTM, CDR2 ANQGSEA. The chain's CDR3 is CSAIAGELFF. In nucleotides, the CDR3 is TGCAGCGCTATAGCCGGGGAGCTGTTTTTT.

The rearrangement uses TRBV5-5 and TRBJ2-7; TRBD1 matches 7 bases. The CDR3 consists of 14 residues. V trimming: 2 bases; J trimming: 4 bases; junction bases outside the gene matches: 6. Germline-derived CDR1 and CDR2 are SGHKS and YYEKEE (reference sequence). The CDR3 DNA is TGTGCCAGCAGCTTTTTCGGGACAGTGTACGAGCAGTACTTC. Amino acids: CASSFFGTVYEQYF.

V usage is TRBV27 and J usage is TRBJ2-1, with TRBD1 identical over 9 bases. CDR1 is MNHEY and CDR2 is SMNVEV in the germline V gene (reference sequence). This CDR3 contains 15 residues. The V segment lost 3 bases and the J segment 8 bases; nucleotides outside the gene matches: 8. The CDR3 region is CASSFRDRVLDEQFF. CDR3 DNA sequence: TGTGCCAGCAGTTTCCGGGACAGGGTTTTGGATGAGCAGTTCTTC.

The V call is TRBV7-9, the J call TRBJ2-1; no reliable D call. The CDR3 is made up of 13 amino acids. In germline, CDR1 is SEHNR, CDR2 FQNEAQ (reference sequence). V lost 1 base and J lost 9, with 10 bases in between. The CDR3 is CASSLGTDREQFF. CDR3 bases: TGTGCCAGCAGCTTAGGTACAGATCGTGAGCAGTTCTTC.

V gene TRBV6-5 combines with J gene TRBJ2-1, with 10 bases matching TRBD2. Germline-derived CDR1 and CDR2 are MNHEY and SVGAGI. Losses at the gene ends were 5 bases for V and 1 base for J; bases not matched to a gene: 2. The CDR3 spans 15 residues. In DNA, the CDR3 is TGTGCCAGCAGTCTAGCGGGAGTTTCCTACAATGAGCAGTTCTTC. As protein: CASSLAGVSYNEQFF.

This clone was recorded once. The genes are TRBV7-3 and TRBJ1-2; D uncertain. Germline V CDR1 and CDR2: SGHTA, FQGTGA. V was cut by 1 base and J by 4 bases, with 22 bases left in between. The CDR3 totals 18 residues. In DNA, the CDR3 is TGTGCCAGCAGCTTAAACCCCACCGGACTATTAGAAGGCTATGGCTACACCTTC. It encodes CASSLNPTGLLEGYGYTF.

This chain connects TRBV10-3 to TRBJ1-1; D is perhaps TRBD1 (5 bases). Trimming took 0 bases from V and 4 from J, leaving 9 bases between them. The CDR3 runs 14 residues. Germline assignment: CDR1 ENHRY and CDR2 SYGVKD. CDR3 sequence reads: CAISESGRVTEAFF. The CDR3 coding sequence is TGTGCCATCAGTGAGTCTGGCAGGGTCACTGAAGCTTTCTTT.

This chain links TRBV11-2 with TRBJ2-3, with TRBD1 as a possible D gene (6 bases). The CDR3 runs to 15 residues. With 6 bases removed from V and 0 bases from J, the gap between germline ends came to 13 bases. From germline, CDR1 is SGHAT and CDR2 FQNNGV. CDR3 DNA: TGTGCCAGCAGTTATCTCACAGGGAGCACAGATACGCAGTATTTT. This sequence encodes CASSYLTGSTDTQYF.

The gene calls are TRBV9 and TRBJ2-1; D may be TRBD1 or TRBD2 (5 bases each). The V end lost 3 bases, the J end lost 3 bases, and 13 bases lay between the germline ends. In germline, CDR1 is SGDLS, CDR2 YYNGEE. This CDR3 is built from 15 residues. In DNA form, the CDR3 reads TGTGCCAGCAGCGGGGACGTCGGGGACTACAATGAGCAGTTCTTC. It translates to CASSGDVGDYNEQFF.

This chain connects TRBV7-8 to TRBJ1-5; maybe TRBD1 (5 bases). This CDR3 contains 15 residues. Germline V gene sequence: CDR1 SGHVS, CDR2 FQNEAQ. V lost 5 bases and J 2 bases, leaving 13 bases between the germline ends. In DNA, the CDR3 is TGTGCCAGCAGCGTGGGGGGAAGGGGCAATCAGCCCCAGCATTTT. Translated: CASSVGGRGNQPQHF.

The gene calls are TRBV11-3 and TRBJ2-5; D is possibly TRBD1 or TRBD2 (7 bases each). The V end was cut by 6 bases, the J end by 5 bases, with 19 bases between. Germline CDR1 SGHNT, CDR2 YENEEA. The CDR3 runs to 15 residues. CDR3 DNA sequence: TGTGCCAGCAGTCAGCGGGACAGCGAGGCGGAGACCCAGTACTTC. Translating gives CASSQRDSEAETQYF.

This chain links TRBV11-2 with TRBJ1-6; D not resolved. Germline V gene data show CDR1 as SGHAT and CDR2 as FQNNGV. The CDR3 totals 14 residues. Trimming took off 0 bases at V and 15 bases at J, with 15 bases between the two ends. The CDR3 DNA is TGTGCCAGCAGCTTAGATTGGCAAGCGTGGGGCCTCCACTTT. It specifies CASSLDWQAWGLHF.

The chain combines TRBV5-5 with TRBJ1-3; D is unclear. Germline values: CDR1 SGHKS, CDR2 YYEKEE (reference sequence). Trimming removed 0 bases at V and 0 bases at J, with 7 bases between. The length of the CDR3 is 15 residues. The CDR3, as DNA: TGTGCCAGCAGCTTGGGAGAAGGCTCTGGAAACACCATATATTTT. Its protein product is CASSLGEGSGNTIYF. Using reference TRBV5-5 and TRBJ1-3 for the parts outside the CDR3, the full variable domain is DAGVTQSPTHLIKTRGQQVTLRCSPISGHKSVSWYQQVLGQGPQFIFQYYEKEERGRGNFPDRFSARQFPNYSSELNVNALLLGDSALYLCASSLGEGSGNTIYFGEGSWLTVV.

The chain links TRBV27 to TRBJ2-3, with D uncertain. Per germline, CDR1 MNHEY and CDR2 SMNVEV (reference sequence). The CDR3 has 14 residues. Trimming stripped 4 bases from V and 0 bases from J, with 8 bases between. The CDR3 DNA sequence: TGTGCCAGCAGTTCGGCAGATAGCACAGATACGCAGTATTTT. It translates to CASSSADSTDTQYF.

Written as DNA, the CDR3 is TGTGCCAGCAGTTTAGGGTTGGGCTACACCTTC. Amino acids: CASSLGLGYTF. The V call is TRBV28, the J call TRBJ1-2; unclear D gene. V shed 2 bases and J shed 8 bases, with 6 bases lying between them. Germline V gene sequence: CDR1 MDHEN, CDR2 SYDVKM. The length of the CDR3 is 11 residues.